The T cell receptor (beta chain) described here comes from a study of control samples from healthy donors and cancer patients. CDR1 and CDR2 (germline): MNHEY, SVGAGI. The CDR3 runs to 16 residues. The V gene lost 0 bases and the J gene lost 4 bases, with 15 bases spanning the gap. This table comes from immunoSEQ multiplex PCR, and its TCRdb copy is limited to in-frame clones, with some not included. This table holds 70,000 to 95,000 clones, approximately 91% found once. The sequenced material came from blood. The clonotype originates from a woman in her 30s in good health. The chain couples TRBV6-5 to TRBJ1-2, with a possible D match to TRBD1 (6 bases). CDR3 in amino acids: CASSYSGTTSGYGYTF. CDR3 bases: TGTGCCAGCAGTTACTCAGGGACAACCTCCGGCTATGGCTACACCTTC.